This T cell receptor beta chain derives from a study of blood T cell repertoires in COVID-19. Germline lookup yields CDR1 SNHLY and CDR2 FYNNEI. The junction had 4 bases not matched to a gene; V was cut back by 8 bases and J by 8 bases. CDR3 length: 12 amino acids. Clones were read by immunoSEQ multiplex PCR, and TCRdb kept only the in-frame ones, dropping some. The data hold more than 95,000 clones, with around 85% observed a single time. The clonotype originates from a woman over 75 with COVID-19, enrolled during active disease. The chain has TRBV2 and TRBJ1-4; TRBD1 matches at 8 bases. Sample: peripheral blood. The CDR3 DNA sequence: TGTGCCAGCGACAGGGGTGGCGAAAAACTGTTTTTT. Protein: CASDRGGEKLFF. The variable domain in full, completed from reference TRBV2 and TRBJ1-4, reads EPEVTQTPSHQVTQMGQEVILRCVPISNHLYFYWYRQILGQKVEFLVSFYNNEISEKSEIFDDQFSVERPDGSNFTLKIRSTKLEDSAMYFCASDRGGEKLFFGSGTQLSVL.